Below, 15 T cell receptor beta chains from the same sample are listed, as sequenced in a study of shared clonotypes between healthy human individuals. Libraries were prepared by immunoSEQ multiplex PCR; TCRdb keeps only in-frame clonotypes and omits some of them. Among a few hundred thousand clones, about 97% were seen once, and the ten largest hold 0.055% to 0.07%. Input material: naive CD4+ T cells sorted from blood. Subset given: CD45RA+ positively selected. These receptors all stem from a woman aged 25 to 39 in good health.

The rearrangement joins TRBV7-9 to TRBJ1-1; D is uncertain. V lost 5 bases to trimming and J lost 0 bases, with 10 bases between them. Germline loops: CDR1 SEHNR, CDR2 FQNEAQ (reference sequence). CDR3 length: 14 residues. This CDR3 reads CASSPAHLNTEAFF. The CDR3, as DNA: TGTGCCAGCAGCCCCGCCCATTTGAACACTGAAGCTTTCTTT. Full variable domain (rest looked up from reference TRBV7-9 and TRBJ1-1): DTGVSQNPRHKITKRGQNVTFRCDPISEHNRLYWYRQTLGQGPEFLTYFQNEAQLEKSRLLSDRFSAERPKGSFSTLEIQRTEQGDSAMYLCASSPAHLNTEAFFGQGTRLTVV.

The chain has TRBV19 and TRBJ2-1; 11 bases line up with TRBD2. Germline-derived CDR1 and CDR2 are LNHDA and SQIVND (reference sequence). V dropped 5 bases and J dropped 6; count of bases not matched to a gene: 6. This CDR3 contains 15 residues. CDR3 in amino acids: CASSPGTSGANEQFF. In nucleotides, the CDR3 is TGTGCCAGTAGTCCGGGGACTAGCGGAGCCAATGAGCAGTTCTTC.

V gene TRBV10-1 combines with J gene TRBJ2-1; 7 positions agree with TRBD2. The germline gives CDR1 WNHNN, CDR2 SYGVQD (reference sequence). This CDR3 has 14 residues. V lost 0 bases and J lost 8; bases outside the gene matches: 4. The CDR3 DNA reads TGCGCCAGCAGTGAGTCGGGAGCGGGGCATGAGCAGTTCTTC. Its protein is CASSESGAGHEQFF.

This clone appeared once. The chain is built from TRBV28 and TRBJ2-1, with unresolved D. Germline-derived CDR1 and CDR2 are MDHEN and SYDVKM. The ends were cut back, 7 bases at V and 10 bases at J, with 11 bases in the middle. This CDR3 contains 11 residues. The CDR3 region is CASTTVREQFF. For the CDR3, the DNA is TGTGCCAGCACCACGGTCAGGGAGCAGTTCTTC.

This rearrangement joins TRBV29-1 to TRBJ2-1; a possible D gene is TRBD2 (6 bases). CDR3 length: 15 amino acids. The ends were cut back, 6 bases at V and 3 bases at J, with 18 bases in the middle. CDR1 SQVTM and CDR2 ANQGSEA come from the germline V gene. The CDR3, as DNA: TGCAGCGTCCCTAAGGAGGGTTACAGCTACAATGAGCAGTTCTTC. Protein product: CSVPKEGYSYNEQFF.

The chain recombines TRBV2 with TRBJ2-1; D could derive from TRBD1 or TRBD2 (6 bases each). The CDR3 extends over 15 amino acids. Per the germline V gene, CDR1 is SNHLY and CDR2 is FYNNEI. V dropped 7 bases and J dropped 5 bases, with 18 bases sitting between them. This chain's CDR3 is CASTVGGAGNNEQFF. DNA for the CDR3: TGTGCCAGCACCGTCGGGGGCGCGGGGAACAATGAGCAGTTCTTC.

The chain has TRBV10-3 and TRBJ2-5; tentatively, D is TRBD2 (6 bases). V lost 4 bases, J lost 0 bases, and 9 bases lay in between. Germline CDR1 reads ENHRY; CDR2 reads SYGVKD. CDR3 size: 14 residues. CDR3 in amino acids: CAISGRAYQETQYF. The CDR3 nucleotides are TGTGCCATCAGTGGGAGGGCGTACCAAGAGACCCAGTACTTC.

The chain carries TRBV5-4 and TRBJ2-1; D unresolved. V lost 0 bases, J lost 0 bases, and 10 bases lay in between. The CDR3 sequence is 16 residues long. In germline, CDR1 is SGHNT, CDR2 YYREEE (reference sequence). CDR3 nucleotides: TGTGCCAGCAGCTTGGATGGGCGGCCCTCCTACAATGAGCAGTTCTTC. As protein: CASSLDGRPSYNEQFF.

The rearrangement links TRBV7-3 to TRBJ2-5; no firm D call. The V end was cut by 2 bases, the J end by 3 bases, with 13 bases between. This CDR3 has 15 residues. Germline CDR1 SGHTA, CDR2 FQGTGA. In DNA, the CDR3 is TGTGCCAGCAGCTTAGTTGACTCCACGGAAGAGACCCAGTACTTC. This encodes CASSLVDSTEETQYF. The variable domain in full, with the rest retrieved from reference TRBV7-3 and TRBJ2-5, is GAGVSQTPSNKVTEKGKYVELRCDPISGHTALYWYRQSLGQGPEFLIYFQGTGAADDSGLPNDRFFAVRPEGSVSTLKIQRTERGDSAVYLCASSLVDSTEETQYFGPGTRLLVL.

This chain links TRBV7-9 with TRBJ2-7, with TRBD1 identical over 10 bases. CDR1 and CDR2 from the germline V gene are SEHNR and FQNEAQ (reference sequence). V dropped 2 bases and J dropped 2; count of bases not matched to a gene: 3. CDR3 size: 15 residues. DNA of the CDR3: TGTGCCAGCAGCTTAATAGGACAGGGGGCCTACGAGCAGTACTTC. Residues: CASSLIGQGAYEQYF.

This chain links TRBV13 with TRBJ2-3; 13 bases are shared with TRBD2. This CDR3 has 16 residues. Germline lookup yields CDR1 PRHDT and CDR2 FYEKMQ (reference sequence). Unmatched junction bases numbered 4, after V lost 2 bases and J lost 5 bases. CDR3 protein: CASSLRLAGGIDTQYF. CDR3 nucleotide sequence: TGTGCCAGCAGCTTACGACTAGCGGGAGGTATAGATACGCAGTATTTT.

This chain uses TRBV18 with TRBJ1-2, with a tentative D call TRBD1 (6 bases). The CDR3 contains 15 residues. Germline V gene lookup returns CDR1 KGHSH and CDR2 LQKENI. Trimming shortened V by 3 bases and J by 0 bases, and 11 bases separated the two germline ends. CDR3 DNA sequence: TGTGCCAGCTCACCGAAGGACAGTGCTAACTATGGCTACACCTTC. Amino acids: CASSPKDSANYGYTF.

The chain recombines TRBV9 with TRBJ2-5; 10 nucleotides agree with TRBD1. CDR1 and CDR2 from the germline V gene are SGDLS and YYNGEE. V shed 2 bases and J 4 bases; nucleotides not matched to a gene: 8. The CDR3 consists of 16 residues. For the CDR3, the DNA is TGTGCCAGCAGCGTGGGGACAGGGGTCGCGGGAGAGACCCAGTACTTC. It translates to CASSVGTGVAGETQYF.

In regard to this clone: The same CDR3 arises from other DNA sequences in this sample as well. J is TRBJ2-7 and V is TRBV28; possible D gene TRBD2, 5 bases. Looked up from germline, CDR1 is MDHEN and CDR2 is SYDVKM. The CDR3 has 12 residues. The V end lost 5 bases, the J end lost 4 bases, and 9 bases lay between the germline ends. The CDR3 DNA is TGTGCCAGCAGTACGGGATCTTACGAGCAGTACTTC. Its protein is CASSTGSYEQYF.

The V and J genes are TRBV7-9 and TRBJ1-2; 7 nucleotides line up with TRBD1. Germline lookup yields CDR1 SEHNR and CDR2 FQNEAQ (reference sequence). Trimming cost V 5 bases and J 3 bases; bases outside gene matches: 12. The CDR3 is made up of 16 amino acids. DNA of the CDR3: TGTGCCAGCAGCGCACGAGGTACAGGGGTTGACTATGGCTACACCTTC. Its translation: CASSARGTGVDYGYTF.